The present entry profiles one T cell receptor (beta chain) with its context. No antigen is known for it. Per-base quality was not reported, and no clone a single base away is much larger than it. Patients with a history of autoimmune disease or receiving systemic immunosuppression were excluded from the trial. In every dose cohort, peripheral blood was drawn for TCR sequencing at baseline, cycle 4 day 1, and cycle 7 day 1. The samples were drawn from a first-in-human, open-label, multicenter phase I dose-escalation trial of ivuxolimab. Adults with locally advanced or metastatic melanoma, renal cell carcinoma, hepatocellular carcinoma or head and neck squamous cell carcinoma were enrolled in the trial. Before TCR sequencing, CD4+ T cells and CD8+ T cells from peripheral blood were sorted into separate populations. Genomic DNA was extracted from sorted cells for sequencing of the TCRbeta CDR3 region. The immunoSEQ Assay was used to sequence the TCRbeta CDR3 regions. As stored in TCRdb, this immuneACCESS dataset retains in-frame rearrangements with V and J assigned. A fraction of the clones does not appear; measured against another copy, unresolved V genes explain less than half of the discrepancy, and the remainder lacks a known reason. Within this sample are about 59,000 clones, with around 82% of them counted one time only. Roughly 0.53% of the sample lies in the top ten.

The data are from a study of OX40 agonist ivuxolimab in advanced cancers. Regarding the complete study: The costimulatory receptor OX40 (CD134) was targeted by ivuxolimab, a fully human IgG2 agonistic monoclonal antibody. Patients were allowed to have had prior anti-PD-1, anti-PD-L1 or anti-CTLA-4 therapy, and approximately 40% of the dose-escalation patients had previously received checkpoint inhibitors. Of the roughly 52 dose-escalation patients, hepatocellular carcinoma was present in approximately 20, melanoma in around 15, renal cell carcinoma in 9 and head and neck cancer in 9. The point of sequencing TCRbeta in the periphery was to test whether ivuxolimab changed TCR sequence diversity and drove clonal T-cell expansion. The dose-escalation cohort was about 86% male with a mean age of about 60 years, ranging from about 23 to 85. Three dose-escalation patients achieved partial responses, one with hepatocellular carcinoma and two with cutaneous melanoma. The monotherapy dose-escalation portion (N ≈ 57 patients) of the phase I ivuxolimab trial is reported in the paper. Intravenous ivuxolimab was administered to patients every 2 weeks at six dose levels: 0.01, 0.1, 0.3, 1.5, 3 and 10 mg/kg.

The CDR3 runs 15 residues from the cysteine to the phenylalanine. CDR3 DNA is the only sequence kept; it has 45 bases, read in frame from the first base. For this chain, trimming is 4 bases at the V end and 0 bases at the J end, and the number of junction bases without a gene match is 4. Reading the germline V gene gives CDR1 MDHEN and CDR2 SYDVKM. What the authors observed across the whole study: In the 0.1-3.0 mg/kg groups, partial responders were among the patients with the lowest normalized peripheral clonal expansion, particularly in CD8+ T cells. The antigen specificity of the peripheral T cells that underwent clonal expansion was not determined. Low levels of normalized T-cell clonal expansion were also seen in some patients who did not respond. Clonal expansion of both CD4+ and CD8+ blood T cells was observed from baseline to week 6 at doses 0.1 to 3.0 mg/kg. After ivuxolimab, more expanded clones were found on average in CD8+ T cells than in CD4+ T cells.

The origin of this receptor is an adult with an advanced solid tumor such as melanoma, head and neck, liver or kidney cancer. The rearrangement combines TRBV28 with TRBJ2-3, with 7 bases in between that match TRBD2. Sample: CD4+ or CD8+ T cells sorted from blood, taken in a trial of the OX40 agonist ivuxolimab. The nucleotides read TGTGCCAGCAGTTGGGGAGGGGCTAGCACAGATACGCAGTATTTT. It translates as CASSWGGASTDTQYF.